This T cell receptor (beta chain) was recorded in a study of STAT3 mutations in large granular lymphocyte leukemia. V lost 4 bases and J 5 bases, leaving 14 bases between the germline ends. The CDR3 loop spans 14 amino acids. Germline V gene data show CDR1 as SGHRS and CDR2 as YFSETQ. Sequenced by immunoSEQ multiplex PCR; TCRdb stores in-frame clones only, minus some. The data show about 12,000 clones, with approximately 84% seen just once and over 50% held by the top ten. Whole-study findings and limits: In several patients, dominant TCR clone burden exceeded STAT3 mutant burden, suggesting STAT3 mutation arose secondarily. At least one immunodominant TCR beta clonotype appeared in every T-cell large granular lymphocyte leukemia patient.

To note about this clone: Its antigen remains unidentified.

The V call is TRBV5-1, the J call TRBJ2-3, with a possible D match to TRBD1 (6 bases). The sample consisted of peripheral blood mononuclear cells. The origin of this receptor is a man in his sixties with T-cell large granular lymphocyte leukemia. Some clones in this sample may be carry-over from other donors' samples. The CDR3 sequence: CASSPYEGGDTQYF. The CDR3 region has the DNA TGCGCCAGCAGCCCCTATGAAGGGGGAGATACGCAGTATTTT. Supplemented by reference TRBV5-1 and TRBJ2-3, the full variable domain reads KAGVTQTPRYLIKTRGQQVTLSCSPISGHRSVSWYQQTPGQGLQFLFEYFSETQRNKGNFPGRFSGRQFSNSRSEMNVSTLELGDSALYLCASSPYEGGDTQYFGPGTRLTVL.